This TCR beta chain was documented in a study of blood T cell repertoires in COVID-19. Study-wide context: Recovered participants had two consecutive negative NP/OP PCR tests, healthcare professional clearance, or symptom resolution. Italy, Spain and the United States were the sources of the convalescent and acute COVID-19 samples.

CDR1 is LGHDT and CDR2 is YNNKEL in the germline V gene (reference sequence). V was pared by 1 base and J by 5 bases, with 1 base of the junction left unmatched. The CDR3 consists of 14 residues. A remark on this clone: The identical CDR3 is also encoded by other nucleotide sequences in the sample.

Data came from immunoSEQ multiplex PCR; TCRdb stores just in-frame clones and leaves some out. This sample has 350,000 to 450,000 clones, with about 90% found just once. This receptor was obtained from a man in his forties in a cohort exposed to, infected with or recovered from COVID-19 (not recorded which). The chain joins TRBV3-1 (or the pseudogene TRBV3-2) to TRBJ1-1; 10 bases fit TRBD1. What was sequenced was PBMCs or T cells enriched from blood (not recorded which). This CDR3 reads CASSQGQGATEAFF. The DNA of the CDR3 is TGTGCCAGCAGCCAAGGACAGGGGGCGACTGAAGCTTTCTTT.